Listed below are T cell receptor beta chains from one sample, sequenced in a study of control samples from healthy donors and cancer patients. Assay: immunoSEQ multiplex PCR; the TCRdb copy retains only in-frame clones and omits some. The sample shows 250,000 to 300,000 clones, roughly 82% of them seen only once. The sequenced sample was PBMCs. These receptors were taken from a woman aged 60-75 years with lung cancer. CDR3s leave out the opening cysteine and the closing phenylalanine or tryptophan.

v_gene,CDR3aa
TRBV9,ASSADGVNYYGYT
TRBV6-5,ASGTPMNTEAF
TRBV25-1,ASSWGNTDTQY
TRBV3-1/TRBV3-2,ASSQIDSDNEQF
TRBV7-2,ASSLGQQETQY
TRBV19,ASSISPNTEAF
TRBV29-1,SVTEGTVAETQY
TRBV3-1/TRBV3-2,ASSQGALSGNTIY
TRBV5-5,ASSFLTGTGYGYT
TRBV28,ASSVGTAGNTIY
TRBV30,AWAYSPNQPQH
TRBV5-1,ASTRNAGELF
TRBV19,ASSIEGAPKH
TRBV7-2,ASSAAGTARTDTQY
TRBV9,ASSPLVGRGTDTQY
TRBV7-9,ASSRDSTSYNEQF